A single sample is the source of the 27 T cell receptor beta chains below, sequenced in a study of cytomegalovirus exposure and HLA in healthy donors. This PCR relied on a set of 60 Vbeta primers and 13 Jbeta primers. The method was immunoSEQ multiplex PCR; TCRdb's version includes in-frame clones alone and lacks a portion of them. The table has about 130,000 clones, about 10% seen once. Sequences were obtained from PBMCs. The receptors stem from a young woman in good health and CMV-seropositive.

The chain is built from TRBV30 and TRBJ2-3; TRBD2 matches 13 bases. Germline CDR1 reads GTSNPN; CDR2 reads SVGIG (reference sequence). The length of the CDR3 is 15 residues. Trimming took 3 bases from V and 3 from J; bases not matched to a gene: 3. The CDR3 loop reads CAWRLLAGGTDTQYF. The CDR3 nucleotides are TGTGCCTGGAGGTTACTAGCGGGAGGGACAGATACGCAGTATTTT.

This clone was counted between two and nine times. The rearrangement joins TRBV14 to TRBJ2-1, with 7 bases that match TRBD2. In germline, CDR1 is SGHDN, CDR2 FVKESK. With 1 base clipped from V and 2 bases from J, the junction kept 5 bases outside the gene matches. CDR3 length: 16 amino acids. CDR3: CASSQAGEGPYNEQFF. The CDR3 bases are TGTGCCAGCAGCCAAGCCGGGGAGGGCCCCTACAATGAGCAGTTCTTC.

This clone was observed a few times. The rearrangement joins TRBV6-5 to TRBJ2-5; 11 positions agree with TRBD2. The V and J ends lost 3 bases and 1 base, in that order; junction bases with no gene match: 1. From germline, CDR1 is MNHEY and CDR2 SVGAGI. This CDR3 spans 15 amino acids. CDR3 DNA sequence: TGTGCCAGCAGTTATACTAGCGGGGGCCAAGAGACCCAGTACTTC. It codes for CASSYTSGGQETQYF.

This chain joins TRBV30 and TRBJ2-7; possibly TRBD1 for D (7 bases). Germline CDR1 reads GTSNPN; CDR2 reads SVGIG (reference sequence). The CDR3 covers 12 residues. V lost 7 bases, J lost 7 bases, and 17 bases lay in between. The CDR3 region has the DNA TGTGCCTCCCAGGGGGGCCTAGAAGAGCAGTACTTC. This sequence encodes CASQGGLEEQYF.

This clone was counted only a few times. The rearrangement uses TRBV15 and TRBJ1-4, with 7 bases that match TRBD1. The V segment lost 3 bases and the J segment 4 bases; nucleotides outside the gene matches: 5. CDR3 size: 15 residues. The germline V gene has CDR1 LNHNV and CDR2 YYDKDF (reference sequence). CDR3 in amino acids: CATSSGRTGNEKLFF. The CDR3 coding sequence is TGTGCCACCAGCAGTGGTCGGACAGGTAATGAAAAACTGTTTTTT. Looking up the rest from reference TRBV15 and TRBJ1-4 gives the full variable domain: DAMVIQNPRYQVTQFGKPVTLSCSQTLNHNVMYWYQQKSSQAPKLLFHYYDKDFNNEADTPDNFQSRRPNTSFCFLDIRSPGLGDTAMYLCATSSGRTGNEKLFFGSGTQLSVL.

V gene TRBV6-6 combines with J gene TRBJ2-7; 7 bases line up with TRBD2. CDR3 length equals 14 residues. Losses at the gene ends were 6 bases for V and 5 bases for J; bases not matched to a gene: 10. Germline lookup yields CDR1 MNHNY and CDR2 SVGAGI (reference sequence). CDR3 in amino acids: CASSHFGGGNEQYF. Here the CDR3 DNA reads TGTGCCAGCAGCCACTTTGGGGGAGGGAACGAGCAGTACTTC.

V is TRBV15 and J is TRBJ1-5, with 7 nucleotides matching TRBD1. J was trimmed by 3 bases and V by 4 bases; bases with no gene match: 6. Germline V gene lookup returns CDR1 LNHNV and CDR2 YYDKDF (reference sequence). The CDR3 contains 15 residues. The CDR3 DNA reads TGTGCCACCAGCACAGGGGACAGTCACAATCAGCCCCAGCATTTT. This sequence encodes CATSTGDSHNQPQHF.

The rearrangement uses TRBV4-1 and TRBJ2-2; TRBD1 matches 11 bases. The CDR3 runs to 19 residues. Germline V gene lookup returns CDR1 MGHRA and CDR2 YSYEKL. With V trimmed by 1 base and J by 4 bases, 11 bases remained unmatched. CDR3 nucleotide sequence: TGCGCCAGCAGCCAAGCCTCTGTCGGACAGGGGGCCTCCACCGGGGAGCTGTTTTTT. Translation: CASSQASVGQGASTGELFF.

This clone has more than one count but fewer than ten. V gene TRBV5-4 combines with J gene TRBJ2-3, with TRBD1 matching over 11 bases. From germline, CDR1 is SGHNT and CDR2 YYREEE (reference sequence). V was pared by 4 bases and J by 7 bases, with 8 bases of the junction left unmatched. This CDR3 spans 15 amino acids. CDR3 region: CASSATGTGGYTQYF. CDR3 coding DNA: TGTGCCAGCAGCGCAACCGGGACAGGGGGTTATACGCAGTATTTT.

This clone was seen a few times. The V and J genes are TRBV28 and TRBJ1-2; 8 nucleotides match TRBD1. CDR3 size: 13 residues. The J segment lost 7 bases and the V segment lost 5 bases, leaving 6 bases of the junction unmatched. Germline V CDR1 and CDR2: MDHEN, SYDVKM. CDR3 sequence (DNA): TGTGCCAGCAGTCACCAGGGGGCGACTGGCTACACCTTC. Amino acids: CASSHQGATGYTF.

V and J are TRBV14 and TRBJ2-2, with D possibly TRBD1 on 6 matching bases. This CDR3 region has 13 residues. With 4 bases removed from V and 6 bases from J, the gap between germline ends came to 9 bases. Germline V gene sequence: CDR1 SGHDN, CDR2 FVKESK. The CDR3 DNA reads TGTGCCAGCAGCCCGAGGACAGCCGGGGAGCTGTTTTTT. Protein: CASSPRTAGELFF.

This chain connects TRBV10-3 to TRBJ2-1, with TRBD2 matching 16 bases. Trimming removed 6 bases from V and 2 bases from J; junction bases left unmatched: 4. There are 17 residues in the CDR3. Germline V gives CDR1 ENHRY, CDR2 SYGVKD. The CDR3 loop reads CAIRSGTSGRAYNEQFF. CDR3 nucleotide sequence: TGTGCCATCAGGTCCGGGACTAGCGGGAGGGCCTACAATGAGCAGTTCTTC.

V and J are TRBV7-9 and TRBJ2-1, with 8 bases aligning to TRBD2. After removal of 5 bases from V and 9 bases from J, the junction contained 15 bases not matched to a gene. This CDR3 region has 16 residues. Germline values: CDR1 SEHNR, CDR2 FQNEAQ (reference sequence). CDR3 residues: CASSRTPPAGGGEQFF. DNA for the CDR3: TGTGCCAGCAGCCGAACCCCCCCCGCGGGAGGAGGTGAGCAGTTCTTC. The entire variable domain, with the rest obtained from reference TRBV7-9 and TRBJ2-1, is as follows: DTGVSQNPRHKITKRGQNVTFRCDPISEHNRLYWYRQTLGQGPEFLTYFQNEAQLEKSRLLSDRFSAERPKGSFSTLEIQRTEQGDSAMYLCASSRTPPAGGGEQFFGPGTRLTVL.

The chain combines TRBV10-3 with TRBJ2-1; possibly TRBD1 for D (6 bases). The V gene's germline CDR1 is ENHRY and CDR2 SYGVKD. The CDR3 sequence is 14 residues long. Trimming stripped 2 bases from V and 6 bases from J, with 11 bases between. This chain's CDR3 is CAISEPGTLNEQFF. CDR3 DNA: TGTGCCATCAGTGAGCCCGGGACACTCAATGAGCAGTTCTTC.

The CDR3 spells CASSLEAWQGAGELFF. In DNA, the CDR3 is TGTGCCAGCAGCTTAGAAGCGTGGCAGGGGGCTGGGGAGCTGTTTTTT. The chain carries TRBV7-6 and TRBJ2-2, with 8 positions matching TRBD1. Trimming at V came to 1 base and at J to 8 bases, leaving 9 bases not matched to a gene. The CDR3 runs to 16 residues. Germline V CDR1 and CDR2: SGHVS, FNYEAQ.

The genes are TRBV18 and TRBJ2-3; 9 bases fit TRBD1. Germline lookup yields CDR1 KGHSH and CDR2 LQKENI. J lost 3 bases, V lost 3 bases, and 7 bases had no gene match. The CDR3 totals 16 residues. CDR3 loop: CASSPLWGQGTDTQYF. The CDR3 nucleotides read TGTGCCAGCTCACCTTTATGGGGACAGGGTACAGATACGCAGTATTTT.

This clone showed up just a few times. The chain recombines TRBV6-1 with TRBJ1-1; D not resolved. Looked up from germline, CDR1 is MNHNS and CDR2 is SASEGT. The CDR3 spans 14 residues. V lost 5 bases, J lost 0 bases, and 10 bases lay in between. The CDR3 region has the DNA TGTGCCAGCAGTCTGGCGGGCGTGAACACTGAAGCTTTCTTT. Protein product: CASSLAGVNTEAFF.

This clone was recorded a few times. The rearrangement joins TRBV12-5 to TRBJ2-1, with 10 bases that match TRBD1. V was pared by 4 bases and J by 6 bases, with 6 bases of the junction left unmatched. In germline, CDR1 is LGHNT, CDR2 FRNRAP. This CDR3 spans 15 amino acids. CDR3 residues: CASGWAGQGPNEQFF. As DNA, the CDR3 is TGTGCTAGTGGTTGGGCGGGACAGGGGCCCAATGAGCAGTTCTTC. Filled out from reference TRBV12-5 and TRBJ2-1, the complete variable domain reads DARVTQTPRHKVTEMGQEVTMRCQPILGHNTVFWYRQTMMQGLELLAYFRNRAPLDDSGMPKDRFSAEMPDATLATLKIQPSEPRDSAVYFCASGWAGQGPNEQFFGPGTRLTVL.

The chain has TRBV5-1 and TRBJ2-2; TRBD2 agrees at 14 bases. In germline, CDR1 is SGHRS, CDR2 YFSETQ. The trim removed 4 bases at V and 4 bases at J, leaving 3 bases unmatched. The CDR3 has 16 residues. The CDR3 DNA sequence: TGCGCCAGCAGCATCGGGACTAGCGGGAGCACCGGGGAGCTGTTTTTT. It specifies CASSIGTSGSTGELFF.

The table lists this clone with a few counts. The genes are TRBV2 and TRBJ1-4; a weak D match, TRBD1 (6 bases). The CDR3 has 13 amino acids. Trimming shortened V by 7 bases and J by 7 bases, and 13 bases separated the two germline ends. Germline CDR1 reads SNHLY; CDR2 reads FYNNEI. CDR3 DNA: TGTGCCAGCAAACAGGGAGTGGGTGAAAAACTGTTTTTT. Its translation is CASKQGVGEKLFF.

J is TRBJ2-7 and V is TRBV5-1; possible D gene TRBD2, 5 bases. The CDR3 spans 16 residues. V gave up 2 bases and J gave up 2 bases, with 17 bases separating them. CDR1 SGHRS and CDR2 YFSETQ come from the germline V gene. For the CDR3, the DNA is TGCGCCAGCAGCTTAATTCCGGCAGGAGGAACCTACGAGCAGTACTTC. It is translated as CASSLIPAGGTYEQYF. The whole variable domain, remainder taken from reference TRBV5-1 and TRBJ2-7, is KAGVTQTPRYLIKTRGQQVTLSCSPISGHRSVSWYQQTPGQGLQFLFEYFSETQRNKGNFPGRFSGRQFSNSRSEMNVSTLELGDSALYLCASSLIPAGGTYEQYFGPGTRLTVT.

The V call is TRBV27, the J call TRBJ1-1; D might be TRBD1 (6 bases). Germline CDR1 reads MNHEY; CDR2 reads SMNVEV (reference sequence). The CDR3 is 14 residues long. The germline V and J ends were trimmed by 2 bases and 4 bases, with 11 bases remaining between them. CDR3 amino acids: CASSLGGASTEAFF. Written as DNA, the CDR3 is TGTGCCAGCAGTTTAGGGGGCGCGTCCACTGAAGCTTTCTTT.

V is TRBV25-1 and J is TRBJ2-1; D might be TRBD2 (5 bases). V was clipped by 0 bases and J by 9 bases, with 15 bases between them. Germline lookup yields CDR1 MGHDK and CDR2 SYGVNS. This CDR3 spans 15 amino acids. CDR3 bases: TGTGCCAGCAGTGAATATCGAGTTTCCAGCGGTGAGCAGTTCTTC. Protein sequence: CASSEYRVSSGEQFF.

The genes are TRBV5-4 and TRBJ2-1, with 10 bases matching TRBD2. The CDR3 covers 16 residues. The germline V gene has CDR1 SGHNT and CDR2 YYREEE (reference sequence). J lost 0 bases, V lost 0 bases, and 0 bases had no gene match. The CDR3 loop reads CASSLASGSSYNEQFF. The CDR3 DNA follows: TGTGCCAGCAGCTTGGCTAGCGGGAGCTCCTACAATGAGCAGTTCTTC.

The chain is built from TRBV6-6 and TRBJ1-5, with a tentative D call TRBD1 (6 bases). The CDR3 extends over 14 amino acids. Trimming shortened V by 7 bases and J by 4 bases, and 14 bases separated the two germline ends. Per germline, CDR1 MNHNY and CDR2 SVGAGI (reference sequence). The CDR3 DNA reads as TGTGCCAGCACCCTACAGGGAGGGAATCAGCCCCAGCATTTT. It translates to CASTLQGGNQPQHF.

This clone was counted only a few times. The rearrangement joins TRBV15 to TRBJ1-5, with 12 bases fitting TRBD1. With V trimmed by 4 bases and J by 0 bases, 4 bases remained unmatched. The CDR3 is 17 amino acids. Germline lookup yields CDR1 LNHNV and CDR2 YYDKDF (reference sequence). This CDR3 is CATSTGQGAYSNQPQHF. As DNA, the CDR3 is TGTGCCACCAGCACGGGACAGGGGGCCTATAGCAATCAGCCCCAGCATTTT.

V usage is TRBV5-6 and J usage is TRBJ2-3, with 8 positions matching TRBD2. Germline values: CDR1 SGHDT, CDR2 YYEEEE. J was trimmed by 6 bases and V by 3 bases; bases with no gene match: 6. CDR3 length: 14 amino acids. CDR3 sequence: CASSSRGGVDTQYF. In nucleotides, the CDR3 is TGTGCCAGCAGCTCCCGGGGGGGCGTTGATACGCAGTATTTT.